The clone carrying this T cell receptor beta chain was seen more than once but under ten times. What it binds is unknown. Profiling relied on immunoSEQ multiplex PCR, and the TCRdb table lists in-frame clones only, not all of them. The data show roughly 33,000 clones, with none appearing a single time. The CVID group had some 15 females and about 30 males, mean age 40. Donors gave 5 to 8 ml heparinized peripheral whole blood. The sample belongs to a study of T cell clonality in common variable immunodeficiency. Findings and limits, study-wide: Patient heterogeneity in the CVID cohort limited correlations between repertoire features and clinical complications. Reportedly, TCR beta sequences from common variable immunodeficiency showed fewer deletions and N-nucleotide insertions.

The sample was peripheral blood mononuclear cells. The source of this sequence is a human donor with common variable immunodeficiency.

The CDR3 DNA, read in part, is TGTGCCAGCAGCCCCTTTGACTATGGC. Translated: CASSPFDYG. The CDR3 in its entirety is CASSPFDYGYTF. The genes are TRBV7-9 and TRBJ1-2, with D unclear. The CDR3 extends 3 residues past the end of the read, so its final part is completed from the germline J gene. Deletions cut 5 bases from V and 3 bases from J, with 7 bases between. This CDR3 spans 12 amino acids. From germline, CDR1 is SEHNR and CDR2 FQNEAQ (reference sequence).